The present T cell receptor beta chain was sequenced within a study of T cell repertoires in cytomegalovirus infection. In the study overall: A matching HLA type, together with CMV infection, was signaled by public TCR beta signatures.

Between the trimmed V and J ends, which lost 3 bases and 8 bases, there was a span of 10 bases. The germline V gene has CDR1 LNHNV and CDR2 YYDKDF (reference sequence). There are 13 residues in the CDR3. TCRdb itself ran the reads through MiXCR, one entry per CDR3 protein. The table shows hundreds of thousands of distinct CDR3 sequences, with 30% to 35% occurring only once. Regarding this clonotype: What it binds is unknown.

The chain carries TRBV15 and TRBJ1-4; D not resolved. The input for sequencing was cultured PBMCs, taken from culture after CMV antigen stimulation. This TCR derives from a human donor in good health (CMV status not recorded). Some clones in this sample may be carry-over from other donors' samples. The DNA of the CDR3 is TGTGCCACCAGCAGGGAGATCTCGGAAAAACTGTTTTTT. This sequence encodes CATSREISEKLFF.